A selection of T cell receptor beta chains follows, all from one sample in a study of prognosis after radiotherapy for stage I lung cancer. TCRdb independently ran MiXCR on the multiplex PCR reads; one entry per CDR3 protein. This sample has around 59,000 distinct CDR3 sequences, with around 27% found just once. The sequenced sample was PBMCs, obtained before or after stereotactic body radiation therapy (not recorded which). The receptors were gathered from a donor over 45 with non-small cell lung cancer. CDR3s leave out the opening cysteine and the closing phenylalanine or tryptophan. Size values are once, few and many counts, or a class for expanded clones, and some rows have none.

v_call: TRBV7-9
clone_size: many
cdr3_aa: ASSLDRVKEKLF

v_call: TRBV6-1
clone_size: once
cdr3_aa: ASSPWGAVGTGELF

v_call: TRBV20-1
clone_size: many
cdr3_aa: SAASGSSYNSPLH

v_call: TRBV3-1
clone_size: few
cdr3_aa: ASSSTPPSGSGTEAF

v_call: TRBV11-2
clone_size: many
cdr3_aa: ASSLAGSSTYEQY

v_call: TRBV7-8
clone_size: many
cdr3_aa: ASSLAQGTNYGYT

v_call: TRBV5-1
clone_size: -
cdr3_aa: ASSFAITGLKTYEQY

v_call: TRBV28
clone_size: many
cdr3_aa: ASRQGVANEQF

v_call: TRBV2
clone_size: many
cdr3_aa: ASSDIGAGSEKLF

v_call: TRBV2
clone_size: many
cdr3_aa: ASSPTGTLDYEQY

v_call: TRBV9
clone_size: medium-sized
cdr3_aa: ASSEGAHGGAMTGELF

v_call: TRBV20-1
clone_size: many
cdr3_aa: SAPGTGGGRTEAF

v_call: TRBV20-1
clone_size: many
cdr3_aa: SARDLGTEQY

v_call: TRBV12-3/TRBV12-4
clone_size: many
cdr3_aa: ASIKRGASYNEQF

v_call: TRBV19
clone_size: -
cdr3_aa: AISGCSNTEAF

v_call: TRBV28
clone_size: many
cdr3_aa: ASSFRVSRGYT

v_call: TRBV20-1
clone_size: many
cdr3_aa: SVYSTGEYGYT

v_call: TRBV18
clone_size: -
cdr3_aa: ASSPTRATNEKLF

v_call: TRBV2
clone_size: many
cdr3_aa: ASSDTGTSSYNEQF

v_call: TRBV12-3/TRBV12-4
clone_size: many
cdr3_aa: ASSTQDRGYGYT

v_call: TRBV3-1
clone_size: many
cdr3_aa: ASSQSPNVGSVYNEQF

v_call: TRBV20-1
clone_size: many
cdr3_aa: SATRTGTITTDTQY

v_call: TRBV3-1
clone_size: many
cdr3_aa: ASSPRGHTNEKLF

v_call: TRBV20-1
clone_size: many
cdr3_aa: SAGGPGTDTQY

v_call: TRBV7-2
clone_size: -
cdr3_aa: ASSLTVGPGQGSPSYEQY

v_call: TRBV5-6
clone_size: few
cdr3_aa: ASKSNGVGNTIY

v_call: TRBV5-1
clone_size: many
cdr3_aa: ASSLDVDQPQH

v_call: TRBV28
clone_size: many
cdr3_aa: ASSSQGRPQH

v_call: TRBV20-1
clone_size: many
cdr3_aa: SARTPGGYT

v_call: TRBV6-4
clone_size: many
cdr3_aa: ASSSTGTAGTEAF

v_call: TRBV25-1
clone_size: many
cdr3_aa: ASSASGGGTDTQY

v_call: TRBV12-3/TRBV12-4
clone_size: -
cdr3_aa: ASSLEMANTEAF

v_call: TRBV9
clone_size: many
cdr3_aa: ASSARQGMGYEQY

v_call: TRBV6-5
clone_size: many
cdr3_aa: ASSFNYYEQY

v_call: TRBV30
clone_size: once
cdr3_aa: AWCRDRNTGELF

v_call: TRBV6-1
clone_size: many
cdr3_aa: ASSRGLAGGSEQY

v_call: TRBV19
clone_size: many
cdr3_aa: ASRDRGGYEQY

v_call: TRBV30
clone_size: few
cdr3_aa: AWSVSRSGGDSGEQF

v_call: TRBV5-6
clone_size: many
cdr3_aa: ASSLDRFGEQY

v_call: TRBV11-2
clone_size: many
cdr3_aa: ASSLASNVEQF

v_call: TRBV5-4
clone_size: many
cdr3_aa: ASSSGVGQGNPRWGPGELF

v_call: TRBV6-1
clone_size: -
cdr3_aa: ASSTGTGGSSTEAL

v_call: TRBV6-5
clone_size: many
cdr3_aa: ASSYSGGQASNQPQH

v_call: TRBV19
clone_size: once
cdr3_aa: ASSLHGDGNQPQH

v_call: TRBV18
clone_size: many
cdr3_aa: ASSTGFYEQY